The 2 T cell receptor beta chains reported below all come from one sample, sequenced in a study of cytotoxic CD8 clonotypes in ibrutinib-treated CLL. Method: immunoSEQ multiplex PCR; TCRdb's copy keeps in-frame clones and lacks some. This sample has around 140,000 clones, with approximately 83% found just once. The material was PBMCs, obtained after 24 months of ibrutinib treatment. These receptors were taken from a human donor with chronic lymphocytic leukemia.

The chain links TRBV21-1 to TRBJ2-5; the table's D call, TRBD1, has no DNA check behind it. TRBV21-1 is termed a pseudogene. The CDR3 is 17 amino acids. The CDR3 here is CASSKRFLGGFQETQYF. The CDR3 DNA is TGTGCCAGCAGCAAACGGTTCCTAGGGGGTTTTCAAGAGACCCAGTACTTC.

The chain joins TRBV2 to TRBJ1-2; D unclear. V was cut by 6 bases and J by 8 bases, with 16 bases left in between. Germline V gene sequence: CDR1 SNHLY, CDR2 FYNNEI. The length of the CDR3 is 13 residues. The CDR3 sequence is CASSAINRGGYTF. The CDR3 DNA reads as TGTGCCAGCAGCGCGATAAATCGAGGGGGCTACACCTTC.